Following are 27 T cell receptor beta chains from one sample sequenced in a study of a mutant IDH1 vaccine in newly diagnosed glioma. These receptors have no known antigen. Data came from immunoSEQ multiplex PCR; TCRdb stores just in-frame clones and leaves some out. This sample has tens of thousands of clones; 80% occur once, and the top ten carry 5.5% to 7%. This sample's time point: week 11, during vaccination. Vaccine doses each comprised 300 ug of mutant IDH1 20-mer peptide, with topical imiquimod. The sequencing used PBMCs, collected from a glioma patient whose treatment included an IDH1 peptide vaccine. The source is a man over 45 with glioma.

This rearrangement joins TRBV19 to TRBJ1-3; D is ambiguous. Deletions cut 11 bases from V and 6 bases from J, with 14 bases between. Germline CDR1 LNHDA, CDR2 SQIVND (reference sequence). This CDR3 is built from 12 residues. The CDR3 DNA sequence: TGTGCCGTCCAGGCAGACTTAAACACCATATATTTT. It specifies CAVQADLNTIYF.

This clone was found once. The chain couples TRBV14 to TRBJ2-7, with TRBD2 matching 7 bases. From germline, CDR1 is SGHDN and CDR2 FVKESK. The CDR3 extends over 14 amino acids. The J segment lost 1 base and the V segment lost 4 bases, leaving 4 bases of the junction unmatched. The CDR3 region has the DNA TGTGCCAGCAGCCGCACGGGGGGATCCTACGAGCAGTACTTC. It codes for CASSRTGGSYEQYF.

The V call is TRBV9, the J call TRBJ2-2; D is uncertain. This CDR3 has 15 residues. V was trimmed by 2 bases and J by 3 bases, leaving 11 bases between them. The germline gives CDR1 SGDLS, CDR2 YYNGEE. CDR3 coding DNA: TGTGCCAGCAGCGTCACGGCCAGAGACACCGGGGAGCTGTTTTTT. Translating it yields CASSVTARDTGELFF.

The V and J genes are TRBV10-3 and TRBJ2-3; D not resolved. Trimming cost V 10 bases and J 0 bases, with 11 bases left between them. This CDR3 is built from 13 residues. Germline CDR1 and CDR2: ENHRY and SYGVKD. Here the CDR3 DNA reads TGTGCCACCTACTTTCCTAGCACAGATACGCAGTATTTT. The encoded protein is CATYFPSTDTQYF.

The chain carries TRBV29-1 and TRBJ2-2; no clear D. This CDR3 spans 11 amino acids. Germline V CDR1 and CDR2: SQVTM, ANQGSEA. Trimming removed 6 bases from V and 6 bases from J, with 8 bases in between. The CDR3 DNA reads TGCAGCGTCCTCAGATCCGGGGAGCTGTTTTTT. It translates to CSVLRSGELFF.

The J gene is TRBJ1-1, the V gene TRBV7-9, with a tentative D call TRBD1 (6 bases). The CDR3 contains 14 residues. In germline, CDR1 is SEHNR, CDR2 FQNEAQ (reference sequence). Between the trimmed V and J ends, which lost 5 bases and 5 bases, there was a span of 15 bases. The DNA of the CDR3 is TGTGCCAGCAGCCCGCTCACAGGGAGGACTGAAGCTTTCTTT. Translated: CASSPLTGRTEAFF. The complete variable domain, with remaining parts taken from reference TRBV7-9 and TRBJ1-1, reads DTGVSQNPRHKITKRGQNVTFRCDPISEHNRLYWYRQTLGQGPEFLTYFQNEAQLEKSRLLSDRFSAERPKGSFSTLEIQRTEQGDSAMYLCASSPLTGRTEAFFGQGTRLTVV.

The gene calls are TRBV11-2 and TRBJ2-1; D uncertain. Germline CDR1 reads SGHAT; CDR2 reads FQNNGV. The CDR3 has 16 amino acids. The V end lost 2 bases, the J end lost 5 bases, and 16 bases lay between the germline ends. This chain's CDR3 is CASSLSIRTNNNEQFF. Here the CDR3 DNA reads TGTGCCAGCAGCTTAAGTATCCGAACGAATAACAATGAGCAGTTCTTC.

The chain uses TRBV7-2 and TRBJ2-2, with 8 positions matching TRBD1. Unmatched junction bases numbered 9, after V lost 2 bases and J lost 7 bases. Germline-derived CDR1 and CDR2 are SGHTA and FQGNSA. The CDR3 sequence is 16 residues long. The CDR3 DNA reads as TGTGCCAGCAGCTTAACCCAGGACAGGGCGGTCGGGGAGCTGTTTTTT. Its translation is CASSLTQDRAVGELFF. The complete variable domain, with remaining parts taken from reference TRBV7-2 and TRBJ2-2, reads GAGVSQSPSNKVTEKGKDVELRCDPISGHTALYWYRQSLGQGLEFLIYFQGNSAPDKSGLPSDRFSAERTGGSVSTLTIQRTQQEDSAVYLCASSLTQDRAVGELFFGEGSRLTVL.

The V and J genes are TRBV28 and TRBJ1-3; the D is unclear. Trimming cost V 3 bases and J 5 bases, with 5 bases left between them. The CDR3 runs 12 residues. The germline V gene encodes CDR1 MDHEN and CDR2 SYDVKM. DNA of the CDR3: TGTGCCAGCAGTTTGACGAGAAACACCATATATTTT. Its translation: CASSLTRNTIYF.

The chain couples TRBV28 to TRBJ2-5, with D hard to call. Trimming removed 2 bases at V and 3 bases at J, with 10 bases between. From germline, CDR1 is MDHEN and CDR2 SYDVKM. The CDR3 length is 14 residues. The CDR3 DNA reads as TGTGCCAGCAGTTTACAAAACTCCGAAGAGACCCAGTACTTC. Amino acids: CASSLQNSEETQYF.

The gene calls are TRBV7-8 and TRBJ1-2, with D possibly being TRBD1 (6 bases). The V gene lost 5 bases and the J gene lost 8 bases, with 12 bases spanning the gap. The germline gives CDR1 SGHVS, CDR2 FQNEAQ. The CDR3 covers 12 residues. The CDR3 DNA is TGTGCCAGCAGCACCCGGACAGCCGGCTACACCTTC. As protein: CASSTRTAGYTF.

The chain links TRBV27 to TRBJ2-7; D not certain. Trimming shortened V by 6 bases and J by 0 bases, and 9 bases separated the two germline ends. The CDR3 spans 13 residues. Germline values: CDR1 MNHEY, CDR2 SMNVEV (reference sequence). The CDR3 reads CASSPQSSYEQYF. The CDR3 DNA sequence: TGTGCCAGCAGCCCGCAGAGCTCCTACGAGCAGTACTTC.

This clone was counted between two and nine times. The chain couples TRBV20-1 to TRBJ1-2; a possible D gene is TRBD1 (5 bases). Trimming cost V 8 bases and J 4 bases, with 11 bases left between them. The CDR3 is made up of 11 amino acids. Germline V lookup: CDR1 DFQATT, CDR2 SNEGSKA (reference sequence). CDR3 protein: CSLTGLYGYTF. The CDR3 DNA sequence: TGCAGTCTAACGGGGCTCTATGGCTACACCTTC.

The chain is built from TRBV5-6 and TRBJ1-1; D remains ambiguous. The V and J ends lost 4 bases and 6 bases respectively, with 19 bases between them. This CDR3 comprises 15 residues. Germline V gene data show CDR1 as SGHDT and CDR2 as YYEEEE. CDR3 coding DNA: TGTGCCAGCAGCGGACGGGTCTTCCCGGGAGCTGAAGCTTTCTTT. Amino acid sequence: CASSGRVFPGAEAFF.

CDR3 sequence reads: CASSGTREQETQYF. Written as DNA, the CDR3 is TGTGCCAGCAGCGGGACTAGGGAGCAAGAGACCCAGTACTTC. The chain employs TRBV7-9 and TRBJ2-5, with 8 bases aligning to TRBD2. The germline CDR1 and CDR2 sequences are SEHNR and FQNEAQ (reference sequence). The CDR3 is 14 residues long. Trimming removed 5 bases from V and 2 bases from J; junction bases left unmatched: 4.

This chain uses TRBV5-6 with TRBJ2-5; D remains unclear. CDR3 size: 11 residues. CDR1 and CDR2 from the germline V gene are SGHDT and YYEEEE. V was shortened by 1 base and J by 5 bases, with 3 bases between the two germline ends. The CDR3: CASSLMETQYF. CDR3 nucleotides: TGTGCCAGCAGCTTGATGGAGACCCAGTACTTC.

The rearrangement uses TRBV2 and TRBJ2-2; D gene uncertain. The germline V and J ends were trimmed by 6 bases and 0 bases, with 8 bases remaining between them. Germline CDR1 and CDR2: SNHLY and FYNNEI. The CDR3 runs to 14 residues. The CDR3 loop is CASRGFANTGELFF. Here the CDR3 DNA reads TGTGCCAGCAGGGGGTTCGCGAACACCGGGGAGCTGTTTTTT.

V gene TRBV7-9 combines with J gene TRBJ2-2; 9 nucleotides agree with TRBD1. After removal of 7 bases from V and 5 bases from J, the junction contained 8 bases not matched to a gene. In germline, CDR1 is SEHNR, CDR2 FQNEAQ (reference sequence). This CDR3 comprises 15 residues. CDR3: CASTRQGVGTGELFF. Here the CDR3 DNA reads TGTGCCAGCACCCGACAGGGGGTAGGGACCGGGGAGCTGTTTTTT.

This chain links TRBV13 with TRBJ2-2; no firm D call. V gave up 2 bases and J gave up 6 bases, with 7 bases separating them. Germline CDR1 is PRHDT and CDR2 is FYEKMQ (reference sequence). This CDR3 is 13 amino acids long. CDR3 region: CASSLRPAGELFF. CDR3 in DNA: TGTGCCAGCAGCTTACGGCCCGCCGGGGAGCTGTTTTTT.

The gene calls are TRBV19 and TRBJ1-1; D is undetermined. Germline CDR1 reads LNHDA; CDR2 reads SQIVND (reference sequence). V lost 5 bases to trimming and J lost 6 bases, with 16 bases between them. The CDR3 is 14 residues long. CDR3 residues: CASSSDLNGAEAFF. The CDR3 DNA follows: TGTGCCAGTAGTTCAGACTTGAACGGCGCTGAAGCTTTCTTT.

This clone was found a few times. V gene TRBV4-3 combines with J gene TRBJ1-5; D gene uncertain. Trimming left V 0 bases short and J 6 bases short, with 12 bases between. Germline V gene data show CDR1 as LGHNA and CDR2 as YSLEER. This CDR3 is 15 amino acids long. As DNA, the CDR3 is TGCGCCAGCAGCCAAGATGCATCAATGGGTCAGCCCCAGCATTTT. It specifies CASSQDASMGQPQHF.

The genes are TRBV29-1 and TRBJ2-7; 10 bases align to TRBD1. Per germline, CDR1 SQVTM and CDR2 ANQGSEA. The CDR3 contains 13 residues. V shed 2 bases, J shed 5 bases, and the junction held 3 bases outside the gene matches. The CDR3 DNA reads TGCAGCGTTGAACGACAGGGGGCCGACGAGCAGTACTTC. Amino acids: CSVERQGADEQYF.

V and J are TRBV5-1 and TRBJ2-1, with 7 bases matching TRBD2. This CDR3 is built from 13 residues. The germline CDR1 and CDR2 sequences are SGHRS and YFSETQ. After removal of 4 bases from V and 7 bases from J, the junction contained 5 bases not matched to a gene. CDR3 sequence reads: CASSVGGGNEQFF. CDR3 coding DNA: TGCGCCAGCAGCGTTGGGGGAGGGAATGAGCAGTTCTTC.

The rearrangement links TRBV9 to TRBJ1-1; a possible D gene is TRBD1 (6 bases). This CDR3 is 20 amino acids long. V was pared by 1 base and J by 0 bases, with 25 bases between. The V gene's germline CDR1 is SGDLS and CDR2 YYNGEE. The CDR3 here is CASSVFPRVTGLGMNTEAFF. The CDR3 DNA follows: TGTGCCAGCAGCGTATTTCCCCGGGTTACAGGGCTGGGGATGAACACTGAAGCTTTCTTT.

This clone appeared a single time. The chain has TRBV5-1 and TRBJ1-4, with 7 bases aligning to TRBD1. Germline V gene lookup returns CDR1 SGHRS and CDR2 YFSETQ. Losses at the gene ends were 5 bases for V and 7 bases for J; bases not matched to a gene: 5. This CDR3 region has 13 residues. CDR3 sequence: CASRLGTAEKLFF. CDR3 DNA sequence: TGCGCCAGCAGGCTCGGGACAGCTGAAAAACTGTTTTTT.

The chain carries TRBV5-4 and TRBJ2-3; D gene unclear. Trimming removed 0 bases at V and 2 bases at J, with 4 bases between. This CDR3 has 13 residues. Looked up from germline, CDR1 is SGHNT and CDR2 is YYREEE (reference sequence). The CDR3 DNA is TGTGCCAGCAGCTTGGTTGACACAGATACGCAGTATTTT. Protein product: CASSLVDTDTQYF.

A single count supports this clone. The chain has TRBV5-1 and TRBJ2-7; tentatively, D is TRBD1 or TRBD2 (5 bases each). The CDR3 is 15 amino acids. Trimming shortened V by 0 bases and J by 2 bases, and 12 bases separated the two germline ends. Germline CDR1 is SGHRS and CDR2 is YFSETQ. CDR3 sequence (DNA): TGCGCCAGCAGCTTGGAGGGGACGGGTACCTACGAGCAGTACTTC. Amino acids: CASSLEGTGTYEQYF.